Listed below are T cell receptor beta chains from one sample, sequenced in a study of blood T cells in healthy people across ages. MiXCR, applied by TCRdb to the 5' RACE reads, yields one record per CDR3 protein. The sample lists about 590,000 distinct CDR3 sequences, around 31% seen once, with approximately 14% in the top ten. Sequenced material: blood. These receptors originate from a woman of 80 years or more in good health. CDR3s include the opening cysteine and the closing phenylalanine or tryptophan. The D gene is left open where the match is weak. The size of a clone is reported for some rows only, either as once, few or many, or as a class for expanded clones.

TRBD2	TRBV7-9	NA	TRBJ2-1	TGTGCCAGCAGCTTAGGGACTAGCGGACAAATCAAGCAGAAGACCCAGTTCTTC	CASSLGTSGQIKQKTQFF
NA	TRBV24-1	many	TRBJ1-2	TGTGCCACCAGTGATCAGACAGGCTATGGCTACACCTTC	CATSDQTGYGYTF
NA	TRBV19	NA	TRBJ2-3	TGTGCCAGTAGTAAGCCAGATACGCAGTATTTT	CASSKPDTQYF
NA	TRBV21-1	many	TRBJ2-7	TGTGCCAGCAGCAAAGATGGGGGTGGTCTGCGCGAGCAGTACTTC	CASSKDGGGLREQYF
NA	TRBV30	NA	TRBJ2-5	TGTGCCTGGGGCTCGGCAGGACAAGAGACCCAGTACTTC	CAWGSAGQETQYF
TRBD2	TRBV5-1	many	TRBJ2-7	TGCGCCAGCAGCATTAGCGGGGGGGCCTACGAGCAGTACTTC	CASSISGGAYEQYF
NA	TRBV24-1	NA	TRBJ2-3	TGTGCCACCAGAGGCGGCTACACAGATACGCAGTATTTT	CATRGGYTDTQYF
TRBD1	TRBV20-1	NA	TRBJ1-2	TGCAGTGCTGGGGGGACAGGGGGCGCCGTCTATGGCCACACCTTC	CSAGGTGGAVYGHTF
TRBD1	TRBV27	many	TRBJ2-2	TGTGCCAGCAGTTTTCGACCAGGGGGCCGGGAGCTGTTTTTT	CASSFRPGGRELFF
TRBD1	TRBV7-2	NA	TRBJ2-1	TGCGCCAGCAGCCCCCGACAGGGGCGAAATTTTGGGGAGCGGTTCTTC	CASSPRQGRNFGERFF
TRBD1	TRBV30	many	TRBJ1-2	TGTGCCTGGAGTGGTGGGACAGCCTATGGCTACACCTTC	CAWSGGTAYGYTF
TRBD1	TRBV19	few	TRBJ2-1	TGTGCCAGTAGTAAATGGACGGGACAGGGCTACGACAATGAGCAGTTCTTC	CASSKWTGQGYDNEQFF
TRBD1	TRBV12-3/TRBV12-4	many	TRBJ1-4	TGTGCCAGCAGTCAGCGGGACAGGGGGCGAAAACTGTTTTTT	CASSQRDRGRKLFF
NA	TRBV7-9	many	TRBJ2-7	TGTGCCAGCAGCCAGACAGTATACGAGCAGTACTTC	CASSQTVYEQYF
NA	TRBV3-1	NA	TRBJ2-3	TGTGCCAGCAGTCTTAAGCCCGGAGATACGCAGTATTTT	CASSLKPGDTQYF
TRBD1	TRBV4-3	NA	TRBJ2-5	TGCGCCAGCAGCCAAAATGGACAGGGAAGCCAAGAGACCCAGTACTTC	CASSQNGQGSQETQYF
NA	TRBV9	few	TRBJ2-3	TGTGCCAGCAGCGCGGCGATCAGTGCTAGCACAGATACGCAGTATTTT	CASSAAISASTDTQYF
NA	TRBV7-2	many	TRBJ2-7	TGTGCCAGCAGCCTTCAGACCTACGAGCAGTACTTC	CASSLQTYEQYF
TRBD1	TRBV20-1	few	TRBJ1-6	TGCAGTGCTAGATGGGGAGGGACAGATAATTCACCCCCCCACTTT	CSARWGGTDNSPPHF
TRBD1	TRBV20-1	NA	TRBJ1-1	TGCAGTGCCGCCGGGACAGCCACTGAAGCTTTCTTT	CSAAGTATEAFF
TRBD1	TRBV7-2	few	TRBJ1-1	TGTGCCAGCAGCGATAGGGACAGGGGGCACACTGAAGCTTTCTTT	CASSDRDRGHTEAFF
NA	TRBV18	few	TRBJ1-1	TGTGCCAGCTCATCCTGGAGACAAGTAAGGGACACTGAAGCTTTCTTT	CASSSWRQVRDTEAFF
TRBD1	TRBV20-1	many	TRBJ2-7	TGCAGTGCTAGAAGCCGGACAGGGGAAATACTAGGCGAGCAGTACTTC	CSARSRTGEILGEQYF
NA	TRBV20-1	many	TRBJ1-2	TGCAGTGCAGATTCCGGGACGATCTATGGCTACACCTTC	CSADSGTIYGYTF
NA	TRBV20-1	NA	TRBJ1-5	TGCAGTGCTAGGCCTAGGCTCAGGGATCAGCCCCAGCATTTT	CSARPRLRDQPQHF
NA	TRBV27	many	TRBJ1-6	TGTGCCAGCAGAAGAGCAGGGGATGGGAATTCACCCCTCCACTTT	CASRRAGDGNSPLHF
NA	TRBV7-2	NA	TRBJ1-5	TGTGCCAGCAGCCAGGAGCCTGGGAAGGTTCAGCCCCAGCATTTT	CASSQEPGKVQPQHF
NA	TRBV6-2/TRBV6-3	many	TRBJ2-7	TGTGCCAGCAGTTACTCAGGACAGATCGCCTACGAGCAGTACTTC	CASSYSGQIAYEQYF
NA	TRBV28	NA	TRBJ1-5	TGTGCCAGCGTCGGACGGATCAATCAGCCCCAGCATTTT	CASVGRINQPQHF
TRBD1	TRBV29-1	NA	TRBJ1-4	TGCAGCGTTGTGGACAGGGCTGGGGAAAAACTGTTTTTT	CSVVDRAGEKLFF
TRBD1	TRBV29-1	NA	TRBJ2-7	TGCAGCGTAAGGACAGGGTTCTACGAGCAGTACTTC	CSVRTGFYEQYF
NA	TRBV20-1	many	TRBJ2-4	TGCAGTGCTAGGATATTAGCCAAAAACATTCAGTACTTC	CSARILAKNIQYF
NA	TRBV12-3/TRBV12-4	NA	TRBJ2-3	TGTGCCAGCAGTTTATGGGAGTCTGGCACAGATACGCAGTATTTT	CASSLWESGTDTQYF
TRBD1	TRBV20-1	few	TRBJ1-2	TGCAGTGCTAGATCCAACCGGGACAGGGAAGCCCCTAACTATGGCTACACCTTC	CSARSNRDREAPNYGYTF
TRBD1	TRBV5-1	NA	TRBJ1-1	TGCGCCAGCGCAGAATTGGCCGGGACAGGGGAGAGGGCTTTCTTT	CASAELAGTGERAFF
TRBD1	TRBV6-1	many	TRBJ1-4	TGTGCCAGCAGCCGAACCCCGGGACAGGGGGCACCGAATGAAAAACTGTTTTTT	CASSRTPGQGAPNEKLFF
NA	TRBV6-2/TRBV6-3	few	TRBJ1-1	TGTGCCAGCAACGGGAACAGGCTAGGAGAGGGCACTGAAGCTTTCTTT	CASNGNRLGEGTEAFF
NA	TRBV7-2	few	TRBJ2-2	TGTGCCAGCAGCCCCCCTAACGGGGAGCTGTTTTTT	CASSPPNGELFF
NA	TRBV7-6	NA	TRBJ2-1	TGTGCCAGCAGCCCCGAGGACTACAATGAGCAGTTCTTC	CASSPEDYNEQFF
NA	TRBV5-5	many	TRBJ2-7	TGTGCCAGCAGCTTAAGGACCGATCTCGAGCAGTACTTC	CASSLRTDLEQYF
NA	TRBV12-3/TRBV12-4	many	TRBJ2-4	TGTGCCAGCAGGACGAACCTAGACCCCCCGGGCATTCAGTACTTC	CASRTNLDPPGIQYF
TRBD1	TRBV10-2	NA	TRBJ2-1	TGCGCCACCAAGGGACAGGGGGAGGCCGATGAGCAGTTCTTC	CATKGQGEADEQFF
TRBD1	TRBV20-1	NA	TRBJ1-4	TGCAGTGCTGTGACGGAGGGGGCTCGGGGCGAAAAACTGTTTTTT	CSAVTEGARGEKLFF
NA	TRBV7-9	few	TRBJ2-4	TGTGCCAGCAGCTTCGGGACGTCAAAAAACATTCAGTACTTC	CASSFGTSKNIQYF
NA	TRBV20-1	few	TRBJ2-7	TGCAGTGCTGAAGAAATGGCCGGGGGAACCTACGAGCAGTACTTC	CSAEEMAGGTYEQYF
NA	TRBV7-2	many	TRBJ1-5	TGTGCCAGCAGCTTAGGCAGGGACCAGCCCCAGCATTTT	CASSLGRDQPQHF
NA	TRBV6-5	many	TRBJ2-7	TGTGCCAGCAGTTACTCCCAGGGAAGGGGCTACGAGCAGTACTTC	CASSYSQGRGYEQYF
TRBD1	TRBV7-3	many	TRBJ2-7	TGTGCCAGCAGGACAGGGATTCTCAGCTCCTACGAGCAGTACTTC	CASRTGILSSYEQYF
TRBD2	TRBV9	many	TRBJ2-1	TGTGCCAGCAGCGTACACGCCGGGACTAGCGGGGGTTACAATGAGCAGTTCTTC	CASSVHAGTSGGYNEQFF
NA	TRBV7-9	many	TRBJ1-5	TGTGCCAGCAGCCCCCTCGGGGATCAGCCCCAGCATTTT	CASSPLGDQPQHF
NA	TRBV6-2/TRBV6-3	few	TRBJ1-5	TGTGCCAGCAGTTCGACTTTGGAAGGGGCAGTTCATCAGCCCCAGCATTTT	CASSSTLEGAVHQPQHF
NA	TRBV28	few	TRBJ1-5	TGTGCCAGCAGTACCGACACCGGAGGGCAGCCCCAGCATTTT	CASSTDTGGQPQHF
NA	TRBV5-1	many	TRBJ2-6	TGCGCCAGCAGCTTGGACACTGGGGCCAACGTCCTGACTTTC	CASSLDTGANVLTF
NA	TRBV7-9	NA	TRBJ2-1	TGTGCCAGCAGCTTCAGCGGATCCAATGAGCAGTTCTTC	CASSFSGSNEQFF
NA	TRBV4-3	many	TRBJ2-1	TGCGCCAGCAGCCAAGCCGGGACAAATTACAATGAGCAGTTCTTC	CASSQAGTNYNEQFF
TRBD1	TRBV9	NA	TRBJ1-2	TGTGCCAGCAGCGTAGGGGACAGGGCCGGGGGCTACACCTTC	CASSVGDRAGGYTF
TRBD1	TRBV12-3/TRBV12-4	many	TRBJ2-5	TGTGCCAGCAGGGATTACAGGGGCGCTGGGGAGACCCAGTACTTC	CASRDYRGAGETQYF
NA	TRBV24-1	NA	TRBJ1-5	TGTGCCACCAGTGATACGGGTTCAGGGCAGCCCCAGCATTTT	CATSDTGSGQPQHF
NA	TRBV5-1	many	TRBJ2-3	TGCGCCAGCCGCGGGCAGGGAATCACAGATACGCAGTATTTT	CASRGQGITDTQYF
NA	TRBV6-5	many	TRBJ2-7	TGTGCCAGCAGTTACTCAGGGGGGCAGGGATCCTACGAGCAGTACTTC	CASSYSGGQGSYEQYF